This T cell receptor beta chain was sequenced during a study of blood T cell repertoires in COVID-19. Study summary: Samples taken during acute and convalescent COVID-19 were collected in the United States, Italy and Spain.

Authors' analysis steps: Reference gene primer amplification gave estimated nucleated cell counts. Sequenced by immunoSEQ multiplex PCR; TCRdb stores in-frame clones only, minus some. Clonal size and the V and J genes are those of that table, whereas D and trimming came from the DNA. This repertoire shows tens of thousands of clones, approximately 74% found once; its top ten account for just over 2.5%. Germline V CDR1 and CDR2: ENHRY, SYGVKD. The length of the CDR3 is 15 residues. Trimming removed 4 bases at V and 0 bases at J, with 10 bases between. The TCR comes from a human donor with acute or convalescent COVID-19. The donor label of this sample is uncertain. The chain has TRBV10-3 and TRBJ2-1; D gene ambiguous. Input material: peripheral blood. The CDR3 region has the DNA TGTGCCATCAGTGGTGGCGGAGTCTCCTACAATGAGCAGTTCTTC. Translating it yields CAISGGGVSYNEQFF.